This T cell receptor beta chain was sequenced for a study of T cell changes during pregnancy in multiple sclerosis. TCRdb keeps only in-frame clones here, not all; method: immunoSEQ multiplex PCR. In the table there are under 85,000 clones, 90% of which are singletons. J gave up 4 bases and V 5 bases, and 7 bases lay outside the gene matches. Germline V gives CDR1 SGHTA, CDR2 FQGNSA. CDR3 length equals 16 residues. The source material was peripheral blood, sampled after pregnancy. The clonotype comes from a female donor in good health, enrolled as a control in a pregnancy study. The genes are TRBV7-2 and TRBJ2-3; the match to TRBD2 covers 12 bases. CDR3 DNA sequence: TGTGCCAGCAGCCCGCTAGCGGGGGGGCGGGCAGATACGCAGTATTTT. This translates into CASSPLAGGRADTQYF.